One sample yielded the 25 T cell receptor beta chains listed below, sequenced in a study of T cell responses to AZD1222 COVID-19 vaccine. Only in-frame clones appear in the TCRdb table, and some are missing; sequencing was by immunoSEQ multiplex PCR. Of about 130,000 clones listed, 85% are singletons. Sequenced material: peripheral blood, taken 28 days after the second dose of the MenACWY control vaccine. All receptors derive from an adult who received the MenACWY meningococcal vaccine as a control.

This chain connects TRBV5-3 to TRBJ2-1, with 10 bases matching TRBD2. TRBV5-3 is placed among ORFs of uncertain function. Losses at the gene ends were 4 bases for V and 2 bases for J; bases not matched to a gene: 6. This CDR3 spans 16 amino acids. The CDR3 DNA is TGTGCCAGAAGCCGATCTAGCGGGAGCGCCTACAATGAGCAGTTCTTC. Protein product: CARSRSSGSAYNEQFF.

The chain joins TRBV6-2 or TRBV6-3 to TRBJ2-7; 10 nucleotides match TRBD2. The V segment lost 4 bases and the J segment 4 bases; nucleotides outside the gene matches: 13. Germline V CDR1 and CDR2: MNHEY, SVGEGT. CDR3 length: 17 amino acids. The CDR3 DNA follows: TGTGCCAGCAGTTTTCGGAAATTCCCTAGCGGGAGTTACGAGCAGTACTTC. As protein: CASSFRKFPSGSYEQYF.

The J gene is TRBJ2-5, the V gene TRBV5-4; maybe TRBD1 (6 bases). Trimming stripped 2 bases from V and 3 bases from J, with 11 bases between. CDR1 is SGHNT and CDR2 is YYREEE in the germline V gene (reference sequence). The CDR3 totals 14 residues. Here the CDR3 reads CASSFRDTEETQYF. CDR3 coding DNA: TGTGCCAGCAGCTTCCGGGACACCGAAGAGACCCAGTACTTC.

The J gene is TRBJ1-5, the V gene TRBV6-5, with D unresolved. The length of the CDR3 is 14 residues. Trimming took 4 bases from V and 9 from J, leaving 16 bases between them. Germline CDR1 MNHEY, CDR2 SVGAGI. Here the CDR3 reads CASSLSRSRGPQHF. As DNA, the CDR3 is TGTGCCAGCAGTTTATCCCGGTCGCGTGGGCCCCAGCATTTT.

This clone has only a few counts. V and J are TRBV4-2 and TRBJ1-1; D perhaps matches TRBD1 (6 bases). Trimming stripped 1 base from V and 3 bases from J, with 6 bases between. CDR3 length equals 13 residues. The germline CDR1 and CDR2 sequences are LGHNA and YNFKEQ. As DNA, the CDR3 is TGTGCCAGCAGCCAAGCAGGGGACACTGAAGCTTTCTTT. It translates to CASSQAGDTEAFF.

J is TRBJ2-5 and V is TRBV27; TRBD1 or TRBD2 may be the D gene (5 bases each). The V gene lost 3 bases and the J gene lost 7 bases, with 6 bases spanning the gap. CDR3 length equals 11 residues. CDR1 is MNHEY, CDR2 SMNVEV, per germline (reference sequence). As DNA, the CDR3 is TGTGCCAGCAGTTTGGGGGTGACCCAGTACTTC. This codes for CASSLGVTQYF.

This chain links TRBV28 with TRBJ2-1, with D possibly being TRBD2 (6 bases). V was pared by 6 bases and J by 3 bases, with 15 bases between. Germline CDR1 reads MDHEN; CDR2 reads SYDVKM. The CDR3 spans 15 residues. The CDR3 here is CASSPGGAYYNEQFF. The CDR3 DNA is TGTGCCAGCAGCCCCGGAGGGGCCTACTACAATGAGCAGTTCTTC.

The J gene is TRBJ1-5, the V gene TRBV19, with D unresolved. This CDR3 contains 14 residues. V dropped 5 bases and J dropped 0 bases, with 8 bases sitting between them. Germline CDR1 LNHDA, CDR2 SQIVND (reference sequence). In DNA, the CDR3 is TGTGCCAGTAGTCGGGGTAATAGCAATCAGCCCCAGCATTTT. Its protein product is CASSRGNSNQPQHF.

The chain has TRBV15 and TRBJ1-5; D ambiguous. There are 12 residues in the CDR3. V lost 2 bases and J 5 bases, leaving 4 bases between the germline ends. Germline CDR1 is LNHNV and CDR2 is YYDKDF (reference sequence). This CDR3 reads CATSRPYQPQHF. Here the CDR3 DNA reads TGTGCCACCAGCAGACCATATCAGCCCCAGCATTTT.

The chain has TRBV28 and TRBJ1-5; perhaps TRBD1 as D (5 bases). Germline CDR1 reads MDHEN; CDR2 reads SYDVKM. Trimming took 1 base from V and 7 from J, leaving 20 bases between them. The CDR3 sequence is 17 residues long. The CDR3 sequence: CASSLLSLRRGRQPQHF. CDR3 in DNA: TGTGCCAGCAGTTTATTGTCTTTGCGGAGGGGTCGCCAGCCCCAGCATTTT.

CDR3 in DNA: TGTGCCAGTATTAATCGAGCCGGGACAGCGAACACCGGGGAGCTGTTTTTT. This gives the protein CASINRAGTANTGELFF. The rearrangement links TRBV19 to TRBJ2-2; the match to TRBD1 covers 7 bases. Germline V gene data show CDR1 as LNHDA and CDR2 as SQIVND (reference sequence). The CDR3 loop spans 17 amino acids. J lost 0 bases, V lost 7 bases, and 11 bases had no gene match.

V is TRBV5-6 and J is TRBJ1-1; 11 bases match TRBD1. The junction had 3 bases not matched to a gene; V was cut back by 1 base and J by 4 bases. Germline loops: CDR1 SGHDT, CDR2 YYEEEE. This CDR3 is 15 amino acids long. The chain's CDR3 is CASSLLDRGRTEAFF. CDR3 in DNA: TGTGCCAGCAGCTTGTTGGACAGGGGGCGCACTGAAGCTTTCTTT.

The V call is TRBV6-5, the J call TRBJ1-2; no definite D call. This CDR3 has 14 amino acids. In germline, CDR1 is MNHEY, CDR2 SVGAGI. V lost 8 bases and J lost 4, with 17 bases in between. The chain's CDR3 is CASGVGEAVYGYTF. As DNA, the CDR3 is TGTGCCAGCGGGGTCGGGGAGGCGGTCTATGGCTACACCTTC.

V and J are TRBV18 and TRBJ1-2, with 8 bases matching TRBD1. The CDR3 has 14 amino acids. The germline CDR1 and CDR2 sequences are KGHSH and LQKENI. Trimming took 3 bases from V and 8 from J; bases not matched to a gene: 8. CDR3 sequence reads: CASSPPQGAMGYTF. The CDR3, as DNA: TGTGCCAGCTCACCTCCCCAGGGGGCGATGGGCTACACCTTC.

The V call is TRBV18, the J call TRBJ2-1; maybe TRBD2 (6 bases). The CDR3 has 12 amino acids. Looked up from germline, CDR1 is KGHSH and CDR2 is LQKENI. V lost 4 bases and J lost 10, with 11 bases in between. CDR3 sequence: CASSQGSGEQFF. Here the CDR3 DNA reads TGTGCCAGCTCACAGGGAAGCGGGGAGCAGTTCTTC. The full variable domain, its missing parts supplied by reference TRBV18 and TRBJ2-1, is NAGVMQNPRHLVRRRGQEARLRCSPMKGHSHVYWYRQLPEEGLKFMVYLQKENIIDESGMPKERFSAEFPKEGPSILRIQQVVRGDSAAYFCASSQGSGEQFFGPGTRLTVL.

The V and J genes are TRBV28 and TRBJ2-3; 12 bases are a match to TRBD2. V lost 5 bases, J lost 7 bases, and 7 bases stayed unmatched. Germline V lookup: CDR1 MDHEN, CDR2 SYDVKM. The CDR3 has 15 residues. DNA for the CDR3: TGTGCCAGCAGTCAACAGACTAGCGGGGGAAATACGCAGTATTTT. Its translation: CASSQQTSGGNTQYF.

The CDR3 loop reads CASSSGQGMRYF. The DNA for the CDR3 is TGTGCCAGCAGTTCGGGACAGGGGATGCGGTACTTC. The rearrangement joins TRBV6-8 to TRBJ2-4; 10 nucleotides line up with TRBD1. V shed 4 bases and J 15 bases; nucleotides not matched to a gene: 6. Germline-derived CDR1 and CDR2 are MNHGY and SAAAGT. The CDR3 runs to 12 residues.

The genes are TRBV19 and TRBJ2-1; D is unclear. The CDR3 totals 15 residues. V lost 5 bases and J 4 bases, leaving 15 bases between the germline ends. Germline-derived CDR1 and CDR2 are LNHDA and SQIVND (reference sequence). DNA for the CDR3: TGTGCCAGTAGTCCCGACACCTCGGTATACAATGAGCAGTTCTTC. Residues: CASSPDTSVYNEQFF.

The CDR3 reads CASSLGLYSNQPQHF. CDR3 in DNA: TGTGCCAGCAGCCTAGGGCTTTATAGCAATCAGCCCCAGCATTTT. V usage is TRBV3-1 (or the pseudogene TRBV3-2) and J usage is TRBJ1-5; D is unclear. The germline gives CDR1 LGHDT, CDR2 YNNKEL (reference sequence). V lost 4 bases and J lost 0, with 10 bases in between. The CDR3 is 15 amino acids.

V usage is TRBV25-1 and J usage is TRBJ1-3, with D unclear. The CDR3 is 12 amino acids. Germline V gene sequence: CDR1 MGHDK, CDR2 SYGVNS. The V and J ends lost 3 bases and 7 bases respectively, with 7 bases between them. CDR3 sequence reads: CASSEAYNTIYF. In DNA form, the CDR3 reads TGTGCCAGCAGTGAGGCCTACAACACCATATATTTT.

This chain links TRBV2 with TRBJ2-5; D might be TRBD2 (5 bases). V was clipped by 8 bases and J by 4 bases, with 20 bases between them. CDR3 size: 15 residues. Germline V gene sequence: CDR1 SNHLY, CDR2 FYNNEI. CDR3 loop: CASFLDWMAGETQYF. In DNA, the CDR3 is TGTGCCAGCTTTTTGGACTGGATGGCGGGAGAGACCCAGTACTTC.

There are a few counts of this clone. The CDR3 region is CASRASGGWNEQFF. The CDR3 nucleotides are TGTGCCAGCAGGGCTAGCGGGGGCTGGAATGAGCAGTTCTTC. V usage is TRBV2 and J usage is TRBJ2-1, with 10 bases fitting TRBD2. V lost 6 bases to trimming and J lost 7 bases; unmatched junction nucleotides: 6. Per germline, CDR1 SNHLY and CDR2 FYNNEI. This CDR3 is built from 14 residues. The variable domain in full, with the rest retrieved from reference TRBV2 and TRBJ2-1, is EPEVTQTPSHQVTQMGQEVILRCVPISNHLYFYWYRQILGQKVEFLVSFYNNEISEKSEIFDDQFSVERPDGSNFTLKIRSTKLEDSAMYFCASRASGGWNEQFFGPGTRLTVL.

This clone was counted a few times. V usage is TRBV10-3 and J usage is TRBJ2-5; D remains unclear. Per the germline V gene, CDR1 is ENHRY and CDR2 is SYGVKD. The V and J ends lost 2 bases and 1 base respectively, with 11 bases between them. The CDR3 is made up of 15 amino acids. The CDR3 DNA follows: TGTGCCATCAGTGAGGTGGTCGGAATCCAAGAGACCCAGTACTTC. Translated: CAISEVVGIQETQYF.

The V call is TRBV30, the J call TRBJ1-3, with D perhaps matching TRBD1 (5 bases). The CDR3 totals 11 residues. V was pared by 7 bases and J by 4 bases, with 8 bases between. Germline loops: CDR1 GTSNPN, CDR2 SVGIG (reference sequence). CDR3 protein: CASGRGNTIYF. The DNA of the CDR3 is TGTGCCTCGGGGCGCGGAAACACCATATATTTT. The full variable domain, with the rest looked up from reference TRBV30 and TRBJ1-3, is SQTIHQWPATLVQPVGSPLSLECTVEGTSNPNLYWYRQAAGRGLQLLFYSVGIGQISSEVPQNLSASRPQDRQFILSSKKLLLSDSGFYLCASGRGNTIYFGEGSWLTVV.

The chain carries TRBV6-1 and TRBJ1-6; unclear D gene. The CDR3 has 16 residues. V lost 0 bases to trimming and J lost 2 bases, with 8 bases between them. Germline V lookup: CDR1 MNHNS, CDR2 SASEGT. CDR3 in amino acids: CASSEAPGTYNSPLHF. The CDR3 DNA is TGTGCCAGCAGTGAAGCCCCCGGGACCTATAATTCACCCCTCCACTTT.